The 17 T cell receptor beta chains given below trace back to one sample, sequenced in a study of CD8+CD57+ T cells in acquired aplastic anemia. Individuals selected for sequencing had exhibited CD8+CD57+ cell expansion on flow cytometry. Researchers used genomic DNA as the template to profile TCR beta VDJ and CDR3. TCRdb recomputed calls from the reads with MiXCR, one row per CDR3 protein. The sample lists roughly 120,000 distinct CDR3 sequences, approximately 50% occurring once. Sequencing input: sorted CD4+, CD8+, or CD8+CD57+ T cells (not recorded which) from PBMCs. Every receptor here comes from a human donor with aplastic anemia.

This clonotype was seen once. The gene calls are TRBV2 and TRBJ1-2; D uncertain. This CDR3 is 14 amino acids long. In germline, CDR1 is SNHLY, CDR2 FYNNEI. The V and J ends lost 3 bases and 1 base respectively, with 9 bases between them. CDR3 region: CASSEWQLNYGYTF. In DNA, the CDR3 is TGTGCCAGCAGTGAGTGGCAGCTTAACTATGGCTACACCTTC.

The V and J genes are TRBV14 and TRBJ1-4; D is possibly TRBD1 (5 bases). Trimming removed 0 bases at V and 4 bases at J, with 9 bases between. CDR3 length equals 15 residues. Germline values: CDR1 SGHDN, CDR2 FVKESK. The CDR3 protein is CASSQDPGRNEKLFF. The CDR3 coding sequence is TGTGCCAGCAGCCAAGATCCAGGGCGTAATGAAAAACTGTTTTTT. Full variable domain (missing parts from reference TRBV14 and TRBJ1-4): EAGVTQFPSHSVIEKGQTVTLRCDPISGHDNLYWYRRVMGKEIKFLLHFVKESKQDESGMPNNRFLAERTGGTYSTLKVQPAELEDSGVYFCASSQDPGRNEKLFFGSGTQLSVL.

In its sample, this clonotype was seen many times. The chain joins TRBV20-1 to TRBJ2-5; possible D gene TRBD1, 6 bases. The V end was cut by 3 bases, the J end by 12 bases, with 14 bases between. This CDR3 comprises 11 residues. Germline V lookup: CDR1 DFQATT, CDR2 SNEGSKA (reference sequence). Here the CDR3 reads CSASLDRIEYF. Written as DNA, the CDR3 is TGCAGTGCTAGTCTCGACAGGATAGAGTACTTC.

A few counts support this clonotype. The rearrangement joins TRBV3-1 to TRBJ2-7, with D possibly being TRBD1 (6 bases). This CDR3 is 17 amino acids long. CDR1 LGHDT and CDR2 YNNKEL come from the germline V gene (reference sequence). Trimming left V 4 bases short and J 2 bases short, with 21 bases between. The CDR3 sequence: CASSLYGDTGFTYEQYF. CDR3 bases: TGTGCCAGCAGCCTTTATGGGGACACGGGATTTACCTACGAGCAGTACTTC.

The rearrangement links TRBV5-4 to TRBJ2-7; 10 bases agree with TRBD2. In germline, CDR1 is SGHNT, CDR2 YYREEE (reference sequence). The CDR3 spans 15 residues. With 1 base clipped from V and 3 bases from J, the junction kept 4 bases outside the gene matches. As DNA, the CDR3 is TGTGCCAGCAGCTTGTTGCTAGCGGGGGACTACGAGCAGTACTTC. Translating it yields CASSLLLAGDYEQYF.

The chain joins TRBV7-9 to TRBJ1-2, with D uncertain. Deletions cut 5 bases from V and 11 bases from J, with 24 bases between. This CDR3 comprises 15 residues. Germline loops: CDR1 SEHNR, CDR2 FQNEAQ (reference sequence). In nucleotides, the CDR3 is TGTGCCAGCAGCCCACCCACCAAGAACCAATTTGGATACACCTTC. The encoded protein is CASSPPTKNQFGYTF.

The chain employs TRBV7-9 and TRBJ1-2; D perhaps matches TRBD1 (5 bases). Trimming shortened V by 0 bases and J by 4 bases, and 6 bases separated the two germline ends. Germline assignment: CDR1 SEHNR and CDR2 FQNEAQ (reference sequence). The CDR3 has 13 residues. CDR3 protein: CASSLAQGYGYTF. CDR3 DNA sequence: TGTGCCAGCAGCTTAGCGCAGGGCTATGGCTACACCTTC.

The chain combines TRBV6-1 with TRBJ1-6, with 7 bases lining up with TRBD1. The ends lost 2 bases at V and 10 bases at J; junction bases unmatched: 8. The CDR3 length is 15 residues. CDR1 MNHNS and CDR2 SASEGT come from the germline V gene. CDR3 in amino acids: CASSERTGLRSPLHF. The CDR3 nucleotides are TGTGCCAGCAGTGAAAGGACAGGTCTGAGGTCACCCCTCCACTTT.

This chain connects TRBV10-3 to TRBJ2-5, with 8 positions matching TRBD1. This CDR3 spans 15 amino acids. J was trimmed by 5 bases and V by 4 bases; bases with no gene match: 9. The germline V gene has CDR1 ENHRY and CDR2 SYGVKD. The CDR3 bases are TGTGCCATCAGTGCGGGGGACAGGCCTCGGGAGACCCAGTACTTC. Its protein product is CAISAGDRPRETQYF.

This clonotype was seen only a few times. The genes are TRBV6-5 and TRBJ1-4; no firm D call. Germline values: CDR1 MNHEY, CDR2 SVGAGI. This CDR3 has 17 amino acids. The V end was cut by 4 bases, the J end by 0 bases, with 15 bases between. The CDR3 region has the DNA TGTGCCAGCAGTTTTGGGTCAGCCGTTTCAACTAATGAAAAACTGTTTTTT. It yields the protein CASSFGSAVSTNEKLFF.

This CDR3 reads CPGGAKNTGELFF. The CDR3 DNA is TGTCCGGGAGGGGCAAAGAACACCGGGGAGCTGTTTTTT. The V call is TRBV19, the J call TRBJ2-2; 8 bases agree with TRBD2. Germline CDR1 LNHDA, CDR2 SQIVND (reference sequence). The CDR3 contains 13 residues. The whole variable domain, filled in from reference TRBV19 and TRBJ2-2, reads DGGITQSPKYLFRKEGQNVTLSCEQNLNHDAMYWYRQDPGQGLRLIYYSQIVNDFQKGDIAEGYSVSREKKESFPLTVTSAQKNPTAFYLCPGGAKNTGELFFGEGSRLTVL.

CDR3 coding DNA: TGTGCCAGTAGTATGGCAGGTGGAGGTTCCTACGAGCAGTACTTC. This codes for CASSMAGGGSYEQYF. The rearrangement links TRBV19 to TRBJ2-7, with D tentatively TRBD2 (5 bases). The CDR3 consists of 15 residues. Deletions cut 3 bases from V and 1 base from J, with 13 bases between. Germline CDR1 and CDR2: LNHDA and SQIVND (reference sequence).

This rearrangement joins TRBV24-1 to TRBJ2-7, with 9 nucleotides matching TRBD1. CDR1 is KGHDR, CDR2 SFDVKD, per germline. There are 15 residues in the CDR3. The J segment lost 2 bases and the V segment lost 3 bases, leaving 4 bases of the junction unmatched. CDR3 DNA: TGTGCCACCAGTGATGGACAGGGGATTACCTACGAGCAGTACTTC. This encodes CATSDGQGITYEQYF.

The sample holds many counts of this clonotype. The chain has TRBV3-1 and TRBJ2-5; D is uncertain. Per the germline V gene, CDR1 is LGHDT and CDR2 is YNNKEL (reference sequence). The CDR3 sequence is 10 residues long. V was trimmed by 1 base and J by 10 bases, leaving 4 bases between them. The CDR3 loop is CASSQVLQYF. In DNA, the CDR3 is TGTGCCAGCAGCCAAGTTCTCCAGTACTTC.

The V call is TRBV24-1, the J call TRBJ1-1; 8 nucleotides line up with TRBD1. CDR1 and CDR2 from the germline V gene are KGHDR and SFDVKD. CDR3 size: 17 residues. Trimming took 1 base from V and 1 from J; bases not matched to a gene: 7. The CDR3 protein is CATSDFKEGTGNTEAFF. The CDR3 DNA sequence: TGTGCCACCAGTGATTTCAAGGAAGGGACAGGGAACACTGAAGCTTTCTTT.

CDR3: CASGGQGRGSPLHF. Here the CDR3 DNA reads TGTGCCAGCGGGGGACAGGGGAGAGGGTCACCCCTCCACTTT. V usage is TRBV2 and J usage is TRBJ1-6, with 10 bases fitting TRBD1. This CDR3 is 14 amino acids long. The germline V gene has CDR1 SNHLY and CDR2 FYNNEI. The V gene end was trimmed by 8 bases and the J gene end by 10 bases; junction bases not matched to a gene: 8.

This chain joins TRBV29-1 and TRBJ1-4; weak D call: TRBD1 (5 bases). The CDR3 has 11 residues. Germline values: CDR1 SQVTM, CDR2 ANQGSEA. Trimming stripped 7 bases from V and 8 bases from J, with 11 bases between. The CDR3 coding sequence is TGCAGCGCTAAAGAGGGGGAAAAACTGTTTTTT. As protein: CSAKEGEKLFF.